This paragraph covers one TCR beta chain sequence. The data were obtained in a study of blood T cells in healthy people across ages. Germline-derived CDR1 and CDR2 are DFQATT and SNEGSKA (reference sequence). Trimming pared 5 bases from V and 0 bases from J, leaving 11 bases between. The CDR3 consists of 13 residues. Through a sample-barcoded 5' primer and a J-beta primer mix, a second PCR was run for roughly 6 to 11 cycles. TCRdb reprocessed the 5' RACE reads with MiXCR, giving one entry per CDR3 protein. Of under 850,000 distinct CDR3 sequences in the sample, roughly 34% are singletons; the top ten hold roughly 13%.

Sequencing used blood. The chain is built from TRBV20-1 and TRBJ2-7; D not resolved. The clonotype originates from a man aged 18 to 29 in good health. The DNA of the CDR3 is TGCAGTGCTTACCACAGTAGCTCCTACGAGCAGTACTTC. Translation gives CSAYHSSSYEQYF.